This note documents a single T cell receptor beta chain sequence. The data stem from a study of blood T cell repertoires in COVID-19. The overall study: Acute and convalescent COVID-19 samples came from the United States, Italy and Spain. Sources were T cells, B-cell-depleted T cells, or PBMCs; the material itself was cDNA or gDNA.

Germline V gene sequence: CDR1 GTSNPN, CDR2 SVGIG (reference sequence). This CDR3 is built from 15 residues. V was shortened by 4 bases and J by 2 bases, with 15 bases between the two germline ends. Original data processing: Reference gene primer amplification yielded estimated nucleated cell counts. Sequencing used immunoSEQ multiplex PCR; TCRdb keeps in-frame clones, though not all of them. V, J and clone size derive from that table, while D and trimming were established from the DNA sequence. The table records 110,000 to 150,000 clones, 85% to 90% of them present only once. J is TRBJ2-1 and V is TRBV30, with TRBD2 as a possible D gene (7 bases). This clonotype was obtained from an older woman with acute or convalescent COVID-19. The sequenced material came from peripheral blood. As DNA, the CDR3 is TGTGCCTGGACCGTAGGCGGGGGCGCCTACAATGAGCAGTTCTTC. Protein product: CAWTVGGGAYNEQFF. The complete variable domain, with remaining parts taken from reference TRBV30 and TRBJ2-1, reads SQTIHQWPATLVQPVGSPLSLECTVEGTSNPNLYWYRQAAGRGLQLLFYSVGIGQISSEVPQNLSASRPQDRQFILSSKKLLLSDSGFYLCAWTVGGGAYNEQFFGPGTRLTVL.